Sequencing of this T cell receptor beta chain was carried out in a study of T cells after yellow fever vaccination. Each CDR3 protein gets one entry after TCRdb re-called the 5' RACE reads with MiXCR. The sample has some 250,000 distinct CDR3 sequences; less than 9% are singletons. In this sample, this clonotype turned up a few times. Germline CDR1 MNHEY, CDR2 SVGEGT. The J segment lost 0 bases and the V segment lost 2 bases, leaving 17 bases of the junction unmatched. This CDR3 has 20 residues. The V and J genes are TRBV6-2 or TRBV6-3 and TRBJ2-5, with 8 bases that match TRBD1. The sequencing here drew on CD4+ T cells sorted from PBMCs, taken 15 days after the yellow fever booster vaccination. This TCR was recovered from a man younger than 45 who received the YFV17D yellow fever vaccine. CDR3 region: CASSYKSGRGRSNYQETQYF. In DNA, the CDR3 is TGTGCCAGCAGTTACAAGTCCGGCAGGGGGCGTTCTAATTACCAAGAGACCCAGTACTTC.